This note documents a single TCR beta chain sequence. As yet, its antigen is unknown. The CDR3 runs to 13 residues. Trimming removed 4 bases at V and 0 bases at J, with 6 bases between. CDR1 and CDR2 from the germline V gene are LNHDA and SQIVND (reference sequence). This specimen comes from a study of T cell responses to AZD1222 COVID-19 vaccine. At the level of the study: Some second doses came at about 4 weeks and others at about 12 weeks; these were pooled.

Overall study findings and caveats: Across spike, vaccine-associated CD4 TCRs were found, dominant at 160-218 and 743-854. Repertoire collection took place solely once the T cell response had peaked.

The assay was immunoSEQ multiplex PCR, and TCRdb's table has in-frame clones only and misses some. The sample includes roughly 180,000 clones, 85% to 90% of them seen just once. The genes are TRBV19 and TRBJ1-1, with no clear D. Sequences were derived from peripheral blood, sampled on day 0 of AZD1222 vaccination. The source of this sequence is an adult in good health. The DNA for the CDR3 is TGTGCCAGTAGTAGCACAGTGAACACTGAAGCTTTCTTT. Amino acid sequence: CASSSTVNTEAFF.